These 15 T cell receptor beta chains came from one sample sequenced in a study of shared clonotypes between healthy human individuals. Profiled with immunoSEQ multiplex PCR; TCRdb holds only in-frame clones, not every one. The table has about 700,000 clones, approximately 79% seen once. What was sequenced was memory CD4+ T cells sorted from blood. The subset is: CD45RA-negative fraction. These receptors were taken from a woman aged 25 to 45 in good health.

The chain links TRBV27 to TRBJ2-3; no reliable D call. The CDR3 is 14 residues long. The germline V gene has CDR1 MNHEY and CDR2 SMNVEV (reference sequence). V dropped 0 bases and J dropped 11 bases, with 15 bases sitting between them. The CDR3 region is CASSLSSHLGGQYF. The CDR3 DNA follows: TGTGCCAGCAGTTTATCATCCCACCTTGGCGGGCAGTATTTT.

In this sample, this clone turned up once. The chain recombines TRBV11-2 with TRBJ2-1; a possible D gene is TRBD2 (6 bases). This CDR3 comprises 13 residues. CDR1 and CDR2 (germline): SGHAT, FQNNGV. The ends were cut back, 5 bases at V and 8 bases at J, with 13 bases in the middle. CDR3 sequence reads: CASSRPGVDEQFF. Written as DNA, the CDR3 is TGTGCCAGCAGCCGACCGGGGGTAGATGAGCAGTTCTTC.

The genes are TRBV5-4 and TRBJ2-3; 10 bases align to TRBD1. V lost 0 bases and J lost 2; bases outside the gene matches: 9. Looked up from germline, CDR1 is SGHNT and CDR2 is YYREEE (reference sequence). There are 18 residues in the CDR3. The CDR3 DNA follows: TGTGCCAGCAGCTTGGTTCCCATCGGGACAGGGGACACAGATACGCAGTATTTT. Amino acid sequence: CASSLVPIGTGDTDTQYF.

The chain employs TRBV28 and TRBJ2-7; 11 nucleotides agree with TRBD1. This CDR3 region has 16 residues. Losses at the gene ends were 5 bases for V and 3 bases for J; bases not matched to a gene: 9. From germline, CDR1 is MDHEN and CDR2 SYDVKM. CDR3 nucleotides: TGTGCCAGCAGTCGACTAAGGACAGGGGGCAACTACGAGCAGTACTTC. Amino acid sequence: CASSRLRTGGNYEQYF.

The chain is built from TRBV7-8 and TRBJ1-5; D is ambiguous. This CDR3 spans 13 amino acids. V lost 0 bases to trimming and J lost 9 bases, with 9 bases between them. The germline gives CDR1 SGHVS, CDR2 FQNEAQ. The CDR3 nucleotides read TGTGCCAGCAGCTTAGCCATCACGGGGCCCCAGCATTTT. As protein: CASSLAITGPQHF.

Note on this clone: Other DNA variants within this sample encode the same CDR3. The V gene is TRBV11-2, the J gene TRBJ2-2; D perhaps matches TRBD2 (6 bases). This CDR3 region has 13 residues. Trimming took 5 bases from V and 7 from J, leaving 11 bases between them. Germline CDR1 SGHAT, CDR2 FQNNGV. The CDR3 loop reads CASSQGGGGELFF. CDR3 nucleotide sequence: TGTGCCAGCAGCCAGGGAGGCGGCGGGGAGCTGTTTTTT.

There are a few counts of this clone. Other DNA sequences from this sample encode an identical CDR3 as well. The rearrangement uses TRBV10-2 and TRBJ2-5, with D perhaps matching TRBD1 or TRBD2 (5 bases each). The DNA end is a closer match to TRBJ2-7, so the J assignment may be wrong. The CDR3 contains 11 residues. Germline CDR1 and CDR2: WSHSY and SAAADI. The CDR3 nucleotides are TGCGCCAGCAGGGGGACCAACGAGCAGTACTTC. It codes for CASRGTNEQYF.

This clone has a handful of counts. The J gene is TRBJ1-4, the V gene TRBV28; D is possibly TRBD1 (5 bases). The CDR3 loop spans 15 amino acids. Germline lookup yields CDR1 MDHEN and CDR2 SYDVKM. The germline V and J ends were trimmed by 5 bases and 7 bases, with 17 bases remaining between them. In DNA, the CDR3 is TGTGCCAGCAGTCTCATGACAGCACTCGGTGAAAAACTGTTTTTT. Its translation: CASSLMTALGEKLFF.

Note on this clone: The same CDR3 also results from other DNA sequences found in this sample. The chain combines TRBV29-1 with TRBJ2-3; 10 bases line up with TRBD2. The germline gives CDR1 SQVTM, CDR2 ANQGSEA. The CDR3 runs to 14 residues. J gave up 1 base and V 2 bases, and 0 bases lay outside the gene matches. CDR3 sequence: CSVELAGGTDTQYF. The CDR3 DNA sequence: TGCAGCGTTGAACTAGCGGGGGGCACAGATACGCAGTATTTT.

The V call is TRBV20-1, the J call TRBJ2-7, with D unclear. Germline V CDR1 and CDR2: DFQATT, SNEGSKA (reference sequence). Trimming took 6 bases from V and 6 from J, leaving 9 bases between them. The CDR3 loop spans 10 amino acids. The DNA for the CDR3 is TGCAGTGCCTACCGCTCCGAGCAGTACTTC. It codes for CSAYRSEQYF.

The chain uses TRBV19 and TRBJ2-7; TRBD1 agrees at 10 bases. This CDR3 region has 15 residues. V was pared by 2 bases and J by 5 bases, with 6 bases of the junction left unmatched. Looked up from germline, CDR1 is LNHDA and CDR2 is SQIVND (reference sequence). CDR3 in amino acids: CASSITRDRGHEQYF. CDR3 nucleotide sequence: TGTGCCAGTAGTATAACCCGGGACAGGGGCCACGAGCAGTACTTC.

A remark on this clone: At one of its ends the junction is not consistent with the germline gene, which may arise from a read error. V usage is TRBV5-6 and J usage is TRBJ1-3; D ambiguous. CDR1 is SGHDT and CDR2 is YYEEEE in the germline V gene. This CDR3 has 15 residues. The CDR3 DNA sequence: TGTACCAGCAGCCACCCGGCGGGGTCTGGAAACACCATATATTTT. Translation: CTSSHPAGSGNTIYF.

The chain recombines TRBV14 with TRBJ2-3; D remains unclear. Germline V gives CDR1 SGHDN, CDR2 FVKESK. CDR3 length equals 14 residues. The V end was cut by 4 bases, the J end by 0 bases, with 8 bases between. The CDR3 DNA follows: TGTGCCAGCAGCCCGCTCCGGAGCACAGATACGCAGTATTTT. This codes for CASSPLRSTDTQYF.

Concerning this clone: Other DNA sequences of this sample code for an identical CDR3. In DNA form, the CDR3 reads TGTGCCAGCCGCGGGCAGGGCTACGAGCAGTACTTC. Amino acids: CASRGQGYEQYF. This chain connects TRBV2 to TRBJ2-7; the D gene could be TRBD1 or TRBD2 (5 bases each). V dropped 8 bases and J dropped 3 bases, with 11 bases sitting between them. Germline values: CDR1 SNHLY, CDR2 FYNNEI. The CDR3 spans 12 residues.

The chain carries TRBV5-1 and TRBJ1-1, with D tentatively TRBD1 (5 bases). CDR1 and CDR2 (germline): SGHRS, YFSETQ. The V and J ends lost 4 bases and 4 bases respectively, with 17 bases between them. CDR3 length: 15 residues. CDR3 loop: CASSPGRGVSTEAFF. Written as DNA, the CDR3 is TGCGCCAGCAGCCCGGGACGGGGGGTTTCCACTGAAGCTTTCTTT.